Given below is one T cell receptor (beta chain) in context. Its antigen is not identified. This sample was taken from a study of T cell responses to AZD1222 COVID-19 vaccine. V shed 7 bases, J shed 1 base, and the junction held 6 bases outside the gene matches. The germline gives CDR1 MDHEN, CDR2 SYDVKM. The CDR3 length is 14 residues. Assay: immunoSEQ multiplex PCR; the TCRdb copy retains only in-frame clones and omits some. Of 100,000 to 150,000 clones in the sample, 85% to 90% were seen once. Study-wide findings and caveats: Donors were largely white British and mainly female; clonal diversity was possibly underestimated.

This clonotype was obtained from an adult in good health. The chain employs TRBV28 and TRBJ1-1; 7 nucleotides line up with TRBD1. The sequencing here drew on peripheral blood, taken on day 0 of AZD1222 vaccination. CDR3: CASTGGTKNTEAFF. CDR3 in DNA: TGTGCCAGCACAGGGGGAACGAAGAACACTGAAGCTTTCTTT.